The source of this T cell receptor beta chain is a study of blood T cell repertoires in COVID-19 (TCRdb year 2020). Concerning the study at large: Samples covering the acute and convalescent phases of COVID-19 were provided by collaborators in the United States, Italy and Spain. The material from the prospective study consisted of cDNA or gDNA derived from T cells, B-cell-depleted T cells, or PBMCs. Subjects who had been exposed to COVID-19, were actively infected with it, or had recovered from it provided the deeply sampled blood TCRbeta repertoires that made up the dataset. The repertoires were released in a freely available public database meant as a resource for research on the immune response to SARS-CoV-2. Samples came from the ongoing ImmuneRACE study (first 160 participants) plus 1,254 subjects from 6 global collaborators. A de-identified subject ID, COVID-19 status, age in years and sex were almost always included in the sample metadata. Where available, HLA class I and class II types were taken from metadata supplied by the sample provider and were not determined by assay-based typing. Study-level results and caveats: The amount of clinical and demographic metadata varied by source and participant and was provided uncurated.

Each collaborating institution followed its own protocols to collect whole blood in K2EDTA tubes. For TCRbeta analysis, collaborator samples were shipped as frozen whole blood, as isolated PBMCs, or as DNA extracted from either sample type. The immunoSEQ Assay, a bias-controlled multiplex PCR, was used to amplify TCRbeta CDR3 regions from genomic DNA. Processing in the source paper ran as follows. The number of nucleated cells in each sample was estimated from the amplification of reference gene primers within the assay. To quantify the absolute abundance of each unique TCRbeta CDR3 rearrangement, sequence reads were collapsed and filtered. For each sample, productive Simpson clonality was calculated as the square root of Simpson's diversity index over productive rearrangements. TCRdb stores this immuneACCESS table with in-frame sequences only. Part of the clones is absent; in the studies checked, under half of the shortfall reflects unresolved V genes, and no reason is known for the rest. That table furnishes V, J and clone size, whereas the DNA furnished D and trimming. For this sample there are about 190,000 clones; under 90% appear just once. In total, the top ten clones hold about 10% of the sample.

On this clone: Its antigen remains undetermined. Base qualities are missing; no much larger clone stands one base away.

CDR1 and CDR2, per the germline V gene, are SGHTS and YDEGEE. The CDR3 holds 15 amino acids from the cysteine to the phenylalanine. CDR3 DNA only is kept here, 45 bases in frame from base 1. V is pruned by 4 bases and J by 6 bases, leaving 8 bases of the junction without a gene match. In this chain, TRBV5-8 is recombined with TRBJ2-2, and 8 bases in between align with TRBD1. The clonotype comes from a woman of 80 years or more with active or convalescent COVID-19. Sequencing used peripheral blood. The DNA reads as follows: TGTGCCAGCAGCCTACGGACAGGGCTGGCCGGGGAGCTGTTTTTT. Translated, this gives CASSLRTGLAGELFF.